This paragraph covers one T cell receptor beta chain sequence. Antigen: not known. TCRdb analysed the 5' RACE reads with MiXCR anew, one entry per CDR3 protein. The table has approximately 550,000 distinct CDR3 sequences, roughly 21% seen once. This specimen belongs to a study of T cells after yellow fever vaccination. Overall study findings and caveats: Weaker overall, the secondary response nonetheless peaked faster (day 5 versus 15).

The CDR3 spans 13 residues. Trimming stripped 5 bases from V and 9 bases from J, with 17 bases between. Germline lookup yields CDR1 DFQATT and CDR2 SNEGSKA (reference sequence). The chain recombines TRBV20-1 with TRBJ1-5; weak D call: TRBD1 (6 bases). The receptor comes from a man aged 25-40 years who received the YFV17D yellow fever vaccine. Specimen: PBMCs, collected 15 days after the yellow fever booster vaccination. The CDR3 region is CSARTQGSAPQHF. The CDR3 DNA sequence: TGCAGTGCTCGCACACAGGGCTCAGCGCCCCAGCATTTT.